This T cell receptor (beta chain) was found in a study of shared T cell receptors in the human thymus. V was clipped by 4 bases and J by 0 bases; unmatched bases: 15. The length of the CDR3 is 20 residues. The germline CDR1 and CDR2 sequences are SNHLY and FYNNEI. Sequencing was performed with immunoSEQ multiplex PCR; in TCRdb, only in-frame clones are kept and a portion is missing. The table includes hundreds of thousands of clones, approximately 85% detected once. This sample also appeared in a second study, on human thymus T cells. That investigation notes: Resected material from corrective heart surgery provided the thymus tissue analysed. Usage of V and J genes appeared biased in thymic and blood repertoires.

The sequenced material came from thymocytes. The sequence derives from a girl less than two years old with a congenital heart defect. The rearrangement links TRBV2 to TRBJ2-3, with 11 bases aligning to TRBD2. CDR3 in amino acids: CASSALGGLAGGPSTDTQYF. The CDR3 coding sequence is TGTGCCAGCAGTGCCCTTGGCGGCCTAGCGGGGGGTCCTAGCACAGATACGCAGTATTTT.